This TCR beta chain was identified during a study of OX40 agonist ivuxolimab in advanced cancers. Whole-study context: Hepatocellular carcinoma, melanoma, renal cell or head and neck cancer was diagnosed in the dose-escalation patients. Enrollees could have had prior anti-PD-1, anti-PD-L1 or anti-CTLA-4 therapy, which approximately 40% had received. The study, taken as a whole, reports: The study found among the lowest clonal expansion in partial responders at 0.1-3.0 mg/kg. The mean number of expanded clones was higher in CD8+ T cells than in CD4+.

Assay: immunoSEQ multiplex PCR; the TCRdb copy retains only in-frame clones and omits some. The repertoire holds 45,000 to 60,000 clones, with approximately 79% as singletons. This clone occurred a few times. Antigen: not known. The sample holds other DNA sequences that translate to the same CDR3. The CDR3 consists of 13 residues. With 5 bases removed from V and 1 base from J, the gap between germline ends came to 8 bases. The germline V gene has CDR1 SGHVS and CDR2 FQNEAQ. The chain combines TRBV7-8 with TRBJ1-1; tentatively, D is TRBD1 (6 bases). The sample in question was CD4+ or CD8+ T cells sorted from blood, obtained in a trial of the OX40 agonist ivuxolimab. This sequence was found in an adult with an advanced solid tumor such as melanoma, head and neck, liver or kidney cancer. The CDR3 region has the DNA TGTGCCAGCAGCCAGGGGAAGAACACTGAAGCTTTCTTT. As protein: CASSQGKNTEAFF.